The next 11 T cell receptor beta chains were all read from a single sample in a study of graft-versus-host responses after intestinal transplantation (dated by TCRdb to 2020 to 2022). Library method: the immunoSEQ multiplex PCR assay. This is the immuneACCESS table as TCRdb keeps it, with only in-frame sequences that have V and J called. A part of the clones is gone; compared with another copy, unresolved V genes explain less than half, and the rest is unexplained. For this sample there are some 8,700 clones; over 90% appear just once. The ten largest clonotypes hold 2.1% of the sample. Sequencing used PBMCs, obtained 11 days after intestinal transplantation. The receptor source for this set is a human patient who received an intestinal transplant, so some T cells may come from the graft donor.

J is TRBJ1-1 and V is TRBV18; D unclear. Germline CDR1 is KGHSH and CDR2 is LQKENI. This CDR3 contains 14 residues. Trimming removed 3 bases from V and 5 bases from J, with 13 bases in between. The CDR3 protein is CASSPYGAHTEAFF. The CDR3 DNA follows: TGTGCCAGCTCACCCTACGGTGCCCATACTGAAGCTTTCTTT.

The chain couples TRBV5-1 to TRBJ2-7, with a weak D call TRBD1 (6 bases). Trimming left V 4 bases short and J 5 bases short, with 22 bases between. This CDR3 has 16 residues. CDR1 and CDR2 (germline): SGHRS, YFSETQ. DNA for the CDR3: TGCGCCAGCAGCAGTCCGAGGGGGTCCTTAAGTAACGAGCAGTACTTC. This encodes CASSSPRGSLSNEQYF. Full variable domain (rest looked up from reference TRBV5-1 and TRBJ2-7): KAGVTQTPRYLIKTRGQQVTLSCSPISGHRSVSWYQQTPGQGLQFLFEYFSETQRNKGNFPGRFSGRQFSNSRSEMNVSTLELGDSALYLCASSSPRGSLSNEQYFGPGTRLTVT.

This chain joins TRBV27 and TRBJ2-3, with 7 bases identical to TRBD2. Germline CDR1 reads MNHEY; CDR2 reads SMNVEV (reference sequence). This CDR3 is 14 amino acids long. V lost 4 bases and J lost 9; bases outside the gene matches: 10. The CDR3 DNA is TGTGCCAGCAGTTCCTCTCGCGAGCGGGGCACGCAGTATTTT. Protein: CASSSSRERGTQYF.

The chain is built from TRBV6-6 and TRBJ2-2; TRBD2 is a possible D gene (6 bases). This CDR3 comprises 16 residues. The V end was cut by 6 bases, the J end by 1 base, with 15 bases between. The germline V gene has CDR1 MNHNY and CDR2 SVGAGI (reference sequence). The CDR3 region is CASSFSRRGNTGELFF. The CDR3 DNA reads TGTGCCAGCAGCTTTTCTCGGCGGGGGAACACCGGGGAGCTGTTTTTT.

The CDR3 region has the DNA TGTGCCAGCAGTTGGGACTGGGCGAACACTGAAGCTTTCTTT. Its translation is CASSWDWANTEAFF. The chain links TRBV6-5 to TRBJ1-1; maybe TRBD1 (5 bases). The ends were cut back, 4 bases at V and 1 base at J, with 10 bases in the middle. The CDR3 runs 14 residues. Per germline, CDR1 MNHEY and CDR2 SVGAGI.

J is TRBJ2-3 and V is TRBV7-2, with 8 bases aligning to TRBD2. Looked up from germline, CDR1 is SGHTA and CDR2 is FQGNSA. V dropped 6 bases and J dropped 2; count of bases not matched to a gene: 7. The CDR3 consists of 15 residues. CDR3 protein: CASRRVAGITDTQYF. The CDR3 DNA reads TGTGCCAGCAGGAGAGTAGCGGGGATCACAGATACGCAGTATTTT. Variable domain in full (rest from reference TRBV7-2 and TRBJ2-3): GAGVSQSPSNKVTEKGKDVELRCDPISGHTALYWYRQSLGQGLEFLIYFQGNSAPDKSGLPSDRFSAERTGGSVSTLTIQRTQQEDSAVYLCASRRVAGITDTQYFGPGTRLTVL.

The V gene is TRBV19, the J gene TRBJ2-7; TRBD1 aligns across 8 bases. Germline CDR1 is LNHDA and CDR2 is SQIVND (reference sequence). The CDR3 sequence is 17 residues long. J gave up 3 bases and V 5 bases, and 15 bases lay outside the gene matches. The CDR3 region is CASSPRPGGSASYEQYF. For the CDR3, the DNA is TGTGCCAGTAGTCCGCGACCAGGGGGCTCGGCCAGCTACGAGCAGTACTTC.

The gene calls are TRBV9 and TRBJ1-1; unclear D gene. Germline assignment: CDR1 SGDLS and CDR2 YYNGEE. With 1 base removed from V and 1 base from J, the gap between germline ends came to 11 bases. The CDR3 length is 15 residues. CDR3: CASSVLAEGNTEAFF. CDR3 coding DNA: TGTGCCAGCAGCGTACTTGCCGAGGGGAACACTGAAGCTTTCTTT.

This chain uses TRBV29-1 with TRBJ2-4; 7 bases match TRBD1. After removal of 1 base from V and 8 bases from J, the junction contained 11 bases not matched to a gene. Germline V CDR1 and CDR2: SQVTM, ANQGSEA. This CDR3 contains 15 residues. For the CDR3, the DNA is TGCAGCGTTGAAGCGTCGACAGGGCATCTGGACATTCAGTACTTC. Translating gives CSVEASTGHLDIQYF.

This clone appeared a few times. V gene TRBV9 combines with J gene TRBJ1-1; D gene ambiguous. This CDR3 is 16 amino acids long. Germline CDR1 is SGDLS and CDR2 is YYNGEE. V was cut by 0 bases and J by 0 bases, with 12 bases left in between. The CDR3 region has the DNA TGTGCCAGCAGCGTAGGGGGTAGCGTGTTGAACACTGAAGCTTTCTTT. As protein: CASSVGGSVLNTEAFF.

The V gene is TRBV4-3, the J gene TRBJ1-6, with D possibly being TRBD1 (6 bases). CDR1 is LGHNA, CDR2 YSLEER, per germline. Trimming cost V 0 bases and J 7 bases, with 10 bases left between them. The CDR3 spans 15 residues. The DNA for the CDR3 is TGCGCCAGCAGCCAAGATAAAACAGGGAATTCACCCCTCCACTTT. Translated: CASSQDKTGNSPLHF.